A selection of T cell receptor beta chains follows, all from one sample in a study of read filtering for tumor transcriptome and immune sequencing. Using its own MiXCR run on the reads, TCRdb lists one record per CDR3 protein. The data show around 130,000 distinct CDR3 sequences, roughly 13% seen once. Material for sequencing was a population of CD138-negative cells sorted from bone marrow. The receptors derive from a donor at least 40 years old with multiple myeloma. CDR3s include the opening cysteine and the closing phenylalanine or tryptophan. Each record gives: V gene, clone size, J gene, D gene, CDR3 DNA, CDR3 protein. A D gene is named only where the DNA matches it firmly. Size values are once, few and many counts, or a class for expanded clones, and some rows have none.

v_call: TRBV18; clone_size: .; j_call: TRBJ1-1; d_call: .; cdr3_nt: TGTGCCAACTCGCCGGGACAGAACACTGAAGCTTTCTTT; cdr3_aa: CANSPGQNTEAFF
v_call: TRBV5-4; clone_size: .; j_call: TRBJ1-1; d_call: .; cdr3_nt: TGTGCTAGCAGCTTGGAGTCGAGGGCGAACACTGAAGCTTTCTTT; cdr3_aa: CASSLESRANTEAFF
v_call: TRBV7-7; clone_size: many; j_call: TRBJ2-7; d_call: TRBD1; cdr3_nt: TGTGCCAGCAGTTCCGGGACAGGGCACGAGCAGTACTTC; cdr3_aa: CASSSGTGHEQYF
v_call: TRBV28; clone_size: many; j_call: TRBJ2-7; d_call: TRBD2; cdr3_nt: TGTGCCAGTATGCTAGCGGGAGGATTCTACGAGCAGTACTTC; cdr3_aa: CASMLAGGFYEQYF
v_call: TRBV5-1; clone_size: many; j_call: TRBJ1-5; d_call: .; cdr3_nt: TGCGCCAGCAGTTTACAGGGAGTGGGCAATCAGCCCCAGCATTTT; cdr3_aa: CASSLQGVGNQPQHF
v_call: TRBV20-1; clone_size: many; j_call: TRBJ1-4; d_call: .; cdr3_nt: TGCAGTGCACCCCGGCCCGAGCGGAGTGAAAAACTGTTTTTT; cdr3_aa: CSAPRPERSEKLFF
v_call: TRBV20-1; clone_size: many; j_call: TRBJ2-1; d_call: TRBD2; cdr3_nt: TGCAGTGCCCTGGAGGCTCACGGGAGGATTGAGCAGTTCTTC; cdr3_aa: CSALEAHGRIEQFF
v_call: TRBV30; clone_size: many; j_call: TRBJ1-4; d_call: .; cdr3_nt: TGTGCCTGGAGTTCTACCCCCGAAAAACTGTTTTTT; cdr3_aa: CAWSSTPEKLFF
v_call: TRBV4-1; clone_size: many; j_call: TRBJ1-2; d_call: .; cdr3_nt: TGCGCCAGCAGCCCCCGGGCCAACAACATTGGCGGCTACACCTTC; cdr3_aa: CASSPRANNIGGYTF
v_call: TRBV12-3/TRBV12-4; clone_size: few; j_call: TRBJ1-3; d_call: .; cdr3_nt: TGTGCCAGCAGTTTTCCGGGTAAAGGTGGAAACACCATATATTTT; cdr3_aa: CASSFPGKGGNTIYF
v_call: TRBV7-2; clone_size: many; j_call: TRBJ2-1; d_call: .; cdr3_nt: TGTGCCAGCAGCTTCGCTCGCCTAGCGCAAAAGTTCTTC; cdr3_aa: CASSFARLAQKFF
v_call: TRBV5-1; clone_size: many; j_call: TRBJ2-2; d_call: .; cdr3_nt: TGCGCCAGCAGCTTACTCGCCGGGACTGCGAACACCGGGGAGCTGTTTTTT; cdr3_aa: CASSLLAGTANTGELFF
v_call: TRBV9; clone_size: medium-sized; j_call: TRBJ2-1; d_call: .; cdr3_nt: TGTGCCAGCAGCCTATGGGGGCCGGGGTACAATGAGCAGTTCTTC; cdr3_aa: CASSLWGPGYNEQFF
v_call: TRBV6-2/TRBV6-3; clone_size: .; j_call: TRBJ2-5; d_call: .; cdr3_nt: TGTGCCAGCAGTTATGTGAACCAACAAGAGACCCAGTACTTC; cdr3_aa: CASSYVNQQETQYF
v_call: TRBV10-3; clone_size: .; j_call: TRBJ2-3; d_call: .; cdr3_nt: TGTGCCATCAGTGAGCCCATTGCCGTGGCAGATACGCAGTATTTT; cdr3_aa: CAISEPIAVADTQYF
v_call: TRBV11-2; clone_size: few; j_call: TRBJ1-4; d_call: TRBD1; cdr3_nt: TGTGCCAGCAGCCCGGGAGCGGAGGGACAGATTAATGAAAAACTGTTTTTT; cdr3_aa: CASSPGAEGQINEKLFF
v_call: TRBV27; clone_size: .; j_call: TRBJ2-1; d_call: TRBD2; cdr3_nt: TGTGCCAGCAGACCCGCTAGCGGGAGGGCCTGGCACAATGAGCAGTTCTTC; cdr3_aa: CASRPASGRAWHNEQFF
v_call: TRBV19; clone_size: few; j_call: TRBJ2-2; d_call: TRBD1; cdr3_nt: TGTGCCAGTAGTATAGATATCCCAGGGGGCTCTACCGGGGAGCTGTTTTTT; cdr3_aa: CASSIDIPGGSTGELFF
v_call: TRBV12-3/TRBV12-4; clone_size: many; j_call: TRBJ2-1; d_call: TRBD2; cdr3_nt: TGTGCCAGCAGTTTTGCGACGGGATCCAGCGGGAGGGCCAATGAGCAGTTCTTC; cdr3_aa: CASSFATGSSGRANEQFF
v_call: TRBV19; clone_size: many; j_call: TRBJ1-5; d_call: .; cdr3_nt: TGTGCCAGTAGCCTCCCGGGTCAATATAGCAATCAGCCCCAGCATTTT; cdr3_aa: CASSLPGQYSNQPQHF
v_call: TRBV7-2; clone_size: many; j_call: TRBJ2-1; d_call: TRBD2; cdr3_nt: TGTGCCAGCAGCTTAGTAAGACTAGCATACAATGAGCAGTTCTTC; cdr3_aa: CASSLVRLAYNEQFF
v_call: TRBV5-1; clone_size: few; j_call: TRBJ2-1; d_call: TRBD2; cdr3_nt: TGCGCCAGCAGCACCGGGACTAACGGGAGGGCGAAAGCCAATGAGCAGTTCTTC; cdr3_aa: CASSTGTNGRAKANEQFF
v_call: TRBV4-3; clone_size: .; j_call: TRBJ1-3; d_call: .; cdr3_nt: TGCGCCAGCAGCCGAACCAGGGAAAACACCATATATTTT; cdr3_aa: CASSRTRENTIYF
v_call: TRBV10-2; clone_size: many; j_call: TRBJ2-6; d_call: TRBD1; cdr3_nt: TGCGCCAGCAGTGGGGACAGGTCAAGGGTCTCTGGGGCCAACGTCCTGACTTTC; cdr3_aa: CASSGDRSRVSGANVLTF
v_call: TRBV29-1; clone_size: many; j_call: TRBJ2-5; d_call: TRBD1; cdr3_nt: TGCAGCGTTGAAGGGGGACAGGGGGCCTGGGAGACCCAGTACTTC; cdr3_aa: CSVEGGQGAWETQYF
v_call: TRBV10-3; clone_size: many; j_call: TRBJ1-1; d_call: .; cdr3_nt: TGTGCCATCAGTGAGGGGGCGCAAGGTGAAGCTTTCTTT; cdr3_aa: CAISEGAQGEAFF
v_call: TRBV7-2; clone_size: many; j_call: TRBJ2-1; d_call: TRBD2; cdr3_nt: TGTGCCAGCAGCTTAGCGCAATCTAGCGGGAACAATGAGCAGTTCTTC; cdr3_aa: CASSLAQSSGNNEQFF
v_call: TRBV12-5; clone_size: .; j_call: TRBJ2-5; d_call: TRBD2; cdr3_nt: TGTGCTAGCGTTCCTGCGGGAGGGCCCTCGAGGGAGACCCAGTACTTC; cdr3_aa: CASVPAGGPSRETQYF
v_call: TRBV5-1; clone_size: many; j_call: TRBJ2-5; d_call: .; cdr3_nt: TGCGCCAGCAGCTACAACAACCAAGAGACCCAGTACTTC; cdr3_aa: CASSYNNQETQYF
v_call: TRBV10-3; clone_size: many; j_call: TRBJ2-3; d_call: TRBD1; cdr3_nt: TGTGCCATCAGAGGGACAGGGGACACAGATACGCAGTATTTT; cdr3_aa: CAIRGTGDTDTQYF
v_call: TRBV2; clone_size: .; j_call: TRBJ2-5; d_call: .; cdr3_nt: TGTGCCAGCAGGGATGGGCAGCCCCAAGAGACCCAGTACTTC; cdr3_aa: CASRDGQPQETQYF
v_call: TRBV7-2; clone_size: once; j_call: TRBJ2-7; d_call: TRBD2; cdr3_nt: TGTGCCAGCAGCAAGCGGGAGGGATTCTTTAATTCCTACGAGCAGTACTTC; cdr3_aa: CASSKREGFFNSYEQYF